This record covers a single TCR beta chain. The entry originates in a study of blood T cell repertoires in COVID-19. Only in-frame clones appear in the TCRdb table, and some are missing; sequencing was by immunoSEQ multiplex PCR. Of 400,000 to 500,000 clones detected, 70% to 90% appear once; the ten largest clones hold 1.4%. The V gene lost 4 bases and the J gene lost 3 bases, with 10 bases spanning the gap. Germline CDR1 reads SGHRS; CDR2 reads YFSETQ. The CDR3 has 13 amino acids. The chain employs TRBV5-1 and TRBJ1-1; tentative D call: TRBD1 (6 bases). This clonotype was sampled from a woman aged 18-35 years who had been exposed to COVID-19. The sample taken for sequencing was PBMCs or T cells enriched from blood (not recorded which). Here the CDR3 reads CASSRTADTEAFF. The CDR3 DNA sequence: TGCGCCAGCAGCCGGACAGCCGACACTGAAGCTTTCTTT.